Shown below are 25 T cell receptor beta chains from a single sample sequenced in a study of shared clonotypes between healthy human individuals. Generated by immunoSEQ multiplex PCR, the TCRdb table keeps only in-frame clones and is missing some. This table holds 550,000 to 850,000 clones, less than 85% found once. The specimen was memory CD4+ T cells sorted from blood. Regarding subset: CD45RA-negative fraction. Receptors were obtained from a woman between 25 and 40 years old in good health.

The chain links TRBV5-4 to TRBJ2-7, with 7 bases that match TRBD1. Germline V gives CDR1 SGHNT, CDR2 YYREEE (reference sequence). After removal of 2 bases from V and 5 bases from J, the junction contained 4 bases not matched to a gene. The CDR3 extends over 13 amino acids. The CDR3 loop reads CASSFTGVNEQYF. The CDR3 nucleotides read TGTGCCAGCAGCTTCACAGGGGTCAACGAGCAGTACTTC.

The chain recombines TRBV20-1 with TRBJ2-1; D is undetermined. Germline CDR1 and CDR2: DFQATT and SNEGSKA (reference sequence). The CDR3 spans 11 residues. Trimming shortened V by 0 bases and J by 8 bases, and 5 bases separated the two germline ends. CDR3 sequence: CSARDTHEQFF. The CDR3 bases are TGCAGTGCTAGAGATACCCATGAGCAGTTCTTC.

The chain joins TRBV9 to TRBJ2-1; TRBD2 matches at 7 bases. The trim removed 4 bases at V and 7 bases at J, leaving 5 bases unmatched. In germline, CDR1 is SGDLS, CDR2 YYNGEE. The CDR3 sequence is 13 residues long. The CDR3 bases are TGTGCCAGCAGCTCGGGACTACCAAATGAGCAGTTCTTC. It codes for CASSSGLPNEQFF.

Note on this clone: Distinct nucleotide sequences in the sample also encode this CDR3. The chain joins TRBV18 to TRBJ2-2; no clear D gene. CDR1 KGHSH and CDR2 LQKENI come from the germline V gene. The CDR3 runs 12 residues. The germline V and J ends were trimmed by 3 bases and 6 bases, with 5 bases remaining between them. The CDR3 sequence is CASSPSPGELFF. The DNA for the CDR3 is TGTGCCAGCTCACCGAGCCCCGGGGAGCTGTTTTTT.

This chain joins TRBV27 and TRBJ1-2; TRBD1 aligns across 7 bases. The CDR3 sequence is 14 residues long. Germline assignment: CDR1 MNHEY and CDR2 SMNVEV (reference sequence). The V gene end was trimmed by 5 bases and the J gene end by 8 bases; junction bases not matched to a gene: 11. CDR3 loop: CASSAGQFTEGYTF. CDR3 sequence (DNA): TGTGCCAGCAGTGCGGGACAGTTTACGGAGGGCTACACCTTC.

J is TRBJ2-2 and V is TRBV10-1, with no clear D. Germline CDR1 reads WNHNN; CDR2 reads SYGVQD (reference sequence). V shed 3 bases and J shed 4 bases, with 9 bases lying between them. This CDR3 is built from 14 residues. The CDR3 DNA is TGCGCCAGCAGTGAAGGCACAATCACCGGGGAGCTGTTTTTT. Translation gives CASSEGTITGELFF.

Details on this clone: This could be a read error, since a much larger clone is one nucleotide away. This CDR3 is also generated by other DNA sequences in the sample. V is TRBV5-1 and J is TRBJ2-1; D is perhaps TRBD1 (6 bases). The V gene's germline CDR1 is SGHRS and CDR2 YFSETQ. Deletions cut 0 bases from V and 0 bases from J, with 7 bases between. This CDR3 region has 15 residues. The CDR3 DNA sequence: TGCGCCAGCAGCTTGGACAGGGTCTCCTACAATGAGCAGTTCTTC. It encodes CASSLDRVSYNEQFF. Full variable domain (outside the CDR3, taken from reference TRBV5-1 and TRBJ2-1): KAGVTQTPRYLIKTRGQQVTLSCSPISGHRSVSWYQQTPGQGLQFLFEYFSETQRNKGNFPGRFSGRQFSNSRSEMNVSTLELGDSALYLCASSLDRVSYNEQFFGPGTRLTVL.

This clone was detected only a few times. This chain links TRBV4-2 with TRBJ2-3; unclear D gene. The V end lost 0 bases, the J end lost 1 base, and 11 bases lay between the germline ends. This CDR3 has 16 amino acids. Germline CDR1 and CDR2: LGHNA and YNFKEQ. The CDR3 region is CASSQDPGGRTDTQYF. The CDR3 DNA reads TGTGCCAGCAGCCAAGATCCCGGCGGCCGCACAGATACGCAGTATTTT.

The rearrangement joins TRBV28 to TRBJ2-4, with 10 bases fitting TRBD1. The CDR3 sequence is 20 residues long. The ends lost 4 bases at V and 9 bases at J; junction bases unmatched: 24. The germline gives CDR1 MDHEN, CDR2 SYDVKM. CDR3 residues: CASSSPGARADRGRGVIQYF. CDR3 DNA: TGTGCCAGCAGTTCTCCTGGAGCTCGAGCAGACAGGGGGCGTGGGGTCATTCAGTACTTC.

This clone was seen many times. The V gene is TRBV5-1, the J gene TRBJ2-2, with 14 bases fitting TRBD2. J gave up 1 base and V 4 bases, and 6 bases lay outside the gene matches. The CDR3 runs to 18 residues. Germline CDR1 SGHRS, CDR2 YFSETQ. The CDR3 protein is CASSPTSGRAGNTGELFF. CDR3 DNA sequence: TGCGCCAGCAGCCCGACTAGCGGGAGGGCCGGGAACACCGGGGAGCTGTTTTTT.

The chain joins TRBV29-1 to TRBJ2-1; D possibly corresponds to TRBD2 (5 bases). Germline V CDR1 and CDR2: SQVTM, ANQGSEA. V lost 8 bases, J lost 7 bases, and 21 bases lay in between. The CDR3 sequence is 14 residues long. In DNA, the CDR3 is TGCAGCACCACGTATGGGCTAGCTAGGAATGAGCAGTTCTTC. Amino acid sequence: CSTTYGLARNEQFF.

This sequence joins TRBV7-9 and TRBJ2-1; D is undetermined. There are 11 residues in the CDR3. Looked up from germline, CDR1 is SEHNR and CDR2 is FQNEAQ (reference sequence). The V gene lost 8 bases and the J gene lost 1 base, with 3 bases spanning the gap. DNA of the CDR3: TGTGCCAGCGTTTCCTACAATGAGCAGTTCTTC. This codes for CASVSYNEQFF. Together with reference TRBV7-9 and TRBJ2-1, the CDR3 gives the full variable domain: DTGVSQNPRHKITKRGQNVTFRCDPISEHNRLYWYRQTLGQGPEFLTYFQNEAQLEKSRLLSDRFSAERPKGSFSTLEIQRTEQGDSAMYLCASVSYNEQFFGPGTRLTVL.

CDR3 coding DNA: TGCGCCAGCAGCCAAGAGGAGACCTCTGGAAACACCATATATTTT. Protein sequence: CASSQEETSGNTIYF. The chain couples TRBV4-1 to TRBJ1-3; no clear D. V dropped 0 bases and J dropped 0 bases, with 6 bases sitting between them. Per the germline V gene, CDR1 is MGHRA and CDR2 is YSYEKL. CDR3 length: 15 amino acids.

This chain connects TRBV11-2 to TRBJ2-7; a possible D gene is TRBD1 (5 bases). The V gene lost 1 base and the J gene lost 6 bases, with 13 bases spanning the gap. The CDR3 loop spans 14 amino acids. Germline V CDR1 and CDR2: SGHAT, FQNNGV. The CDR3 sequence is CASSLGDSSSEQYF. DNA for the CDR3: TGTGCCAGCAGCTTAGGAGACAGCAGTAGCGAGCAGTACTTC.

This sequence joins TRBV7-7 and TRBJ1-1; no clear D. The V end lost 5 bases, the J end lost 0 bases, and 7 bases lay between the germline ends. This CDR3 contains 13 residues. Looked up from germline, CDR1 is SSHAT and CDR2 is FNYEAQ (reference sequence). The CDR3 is CASSVKMNTEAFF. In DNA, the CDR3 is TGTGCCAGCAGCGTTAAGATGAACACTGAAGCTTTCTTT.

The CDR3 DNA is TGTGCCAGTAGTAAAGGGACTAGCGGACAAATAGAGACCCAGTACTTC. Protein sequence: CASSKGTSGQIETQYF. The chain combines TRBV19 with TRBJ2-5; TRBD2 matches 11 bases. The CDR3 runs 16 residues. Germline values: CDR1 LNHDA, CDR2 SQIVND (reference sequence). Trimming cost V 4 bases and J 4 bases; bases outside gene matches: 8.

The CDR3 region is CASRVKGGSYEQYF. For the CDR3, the DNA is TGTGCCAGCAGGGTGAAGGGGGGGTCCTACGAGCAGTACTTC. J is TRBJ2-7 and V is TRBV5-8, with a possible D match to TRBD2 (7 bases). The CDR3 contains 14 residues. Trimming took off 5 bases at V and 1 base at J, with 13 bases between the two ends. Germline CDR1 reads SGHTS; CDR2 reads YDEGEE.

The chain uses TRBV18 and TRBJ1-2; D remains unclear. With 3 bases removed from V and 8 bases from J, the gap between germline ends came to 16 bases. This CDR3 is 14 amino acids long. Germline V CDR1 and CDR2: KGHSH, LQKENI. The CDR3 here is CASSPPLPGGGYTF. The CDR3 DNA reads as TGTGCCAGCTCACCCCCGCTCCCCGGAGGGGGCTACACCTTC.

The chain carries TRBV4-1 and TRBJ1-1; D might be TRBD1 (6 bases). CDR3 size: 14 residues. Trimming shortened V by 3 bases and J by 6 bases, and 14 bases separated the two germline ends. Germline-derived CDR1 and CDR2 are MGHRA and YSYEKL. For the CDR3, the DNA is TGCGCCAGCAGCCACAGGGGCATCGGCCCTGAAGCTTTCTTT. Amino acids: CASSHRGIGPEAFF.

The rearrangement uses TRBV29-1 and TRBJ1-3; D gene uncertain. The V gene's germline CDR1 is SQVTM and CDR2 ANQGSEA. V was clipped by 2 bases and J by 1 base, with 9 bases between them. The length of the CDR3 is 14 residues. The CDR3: CSVERSGSGNTIYF. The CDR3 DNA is TGCAGCGTTGAACGATCCGGTTCTGGAAACACCATATATTTT.

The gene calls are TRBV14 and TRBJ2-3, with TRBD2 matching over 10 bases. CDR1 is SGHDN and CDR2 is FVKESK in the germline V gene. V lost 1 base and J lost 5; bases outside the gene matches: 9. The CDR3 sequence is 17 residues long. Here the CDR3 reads CASSQGASGRYGDTQYF. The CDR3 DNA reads TGTGCCAGCAGCCAAGGGGCTAGCGGGAGATATGGAGATACGCAGTATTTT.

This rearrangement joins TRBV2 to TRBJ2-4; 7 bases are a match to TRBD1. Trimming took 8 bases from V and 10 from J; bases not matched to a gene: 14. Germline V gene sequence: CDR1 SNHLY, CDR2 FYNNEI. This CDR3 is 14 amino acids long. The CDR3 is CASSPQGPVRIQYF. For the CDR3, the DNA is TGTGCCAGCTCCCCACAGGGGCCGGTTCGGATTCAGTACTTC. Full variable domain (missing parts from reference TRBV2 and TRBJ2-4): EPEVTQTPSHQVTQMGQEVILRCVPISNHLYFYWYRQILGQKVEFLVSFYNNEISEKSEIFDDQFSVERPDGSNFTLKIRSTKLEDSAMYFCASSPQGPVRIQYFGAGTRLSVL.

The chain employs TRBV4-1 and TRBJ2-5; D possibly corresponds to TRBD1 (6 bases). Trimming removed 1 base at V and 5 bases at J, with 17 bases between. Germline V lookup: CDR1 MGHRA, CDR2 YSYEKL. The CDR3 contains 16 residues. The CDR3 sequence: CASSQGTVQGQETQYF. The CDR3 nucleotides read TGCGCCAGCAGCCAAGGTACCGTACAGGGTCAGGAGACCCAGTACTTC.

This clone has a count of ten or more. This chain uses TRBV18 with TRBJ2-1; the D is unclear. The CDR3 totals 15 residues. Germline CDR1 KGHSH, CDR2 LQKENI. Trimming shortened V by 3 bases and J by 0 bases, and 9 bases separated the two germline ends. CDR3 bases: TGTGCCAGCTCACCGACACTTGGCTCCTACAATGAGCAGTTCTTC. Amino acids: CASSPTLGSYNEQFF.

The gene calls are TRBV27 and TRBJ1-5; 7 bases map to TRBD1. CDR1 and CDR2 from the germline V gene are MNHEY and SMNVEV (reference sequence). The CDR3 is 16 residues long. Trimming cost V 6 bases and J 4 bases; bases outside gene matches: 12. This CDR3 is CASRQSTGPTNQPQHF. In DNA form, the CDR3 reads TGTGCCAGCAGACAATCGACAGGGCCGACGAATCAGCCCCAGCATTTT.